Sequencing of this T cell receptor beta chain was carried out in a study of blood T cells in healthy people across ages. No fewer than 6 million PBMCs went into each sample. Total RNA, at least 5 micrograms per sample, was extracted from PBMCs. Many counts were recorded for this clonotype. Sample-barcoded 5' priming and a J-beta primer mix drove a second PCR of about 7 to 11 cycles. Each TCR beta cDNA got a 12-nucleotide random molecular identifier. One entry per CDR3 protein results from TCRdb running MiXCR on the 5' RACE reads. Counted here are about 620,000 distinct CDR3 sequences, approximately 52% occurring once; the ten biggest clones make up approximately 15%. V lost 6 bases and J lost 3; bases outside the gene matches: 10. The CDR3 covers 14 residues. Germline V gene sequence: CDR1 DFQATT, CDR2 SNEGSKA (reference sequence).

Sample: blood. This receptor was obtained from an elderly woman in good health. The chain couples TRBV20-1 to TRBJ2-5; 7 bases align to TRBD2. The CDR3 DNA follows: TGCAGTGCGCCGGGCGGGAGTCGAAAAGAGACCCAGTACTTC. Translation gives CSAPGGSRKETQYF.